This T cell receptor (beta chain) is drawn from a study of spatial heterogeneity in lung cancer. TCRdb re-called the 5' RACE reads with MiXCR, one entry per CDR3 protein. The sample shows approximately 11,000 distinct CDR3 sequences, around 6% of them seen only once. The time point denotes: sample taken at primary tumor resection. This clonotype showed up just a few times. Trimming stripped 5 bases from V and 2 bases from J, with 21 bases between. The CDR3 is made up of 17 amino acids. Germline V lookup: CDR1 MDHEN, CDR2 SYDVKM. The source was PBMCs, collected at surgery. This chain connects TRBV28 to TRBJ1-2; TRBD1 might be the D (5 bases). The sequence came from a male donor with early-stage non-small cell lung cancer. The CDR3 DNA is TGTGCCAGCAGTCTTAACCTACGGGGCAGACTAAACTATGGCTACACCTTC. Translated, it gives CASSLNLRGRLNYGYTF.